A selection of T cell receptor beta chains follows, all from one sample in a study of shared clonotypes between healthy human individuals. Some clones are missing from TCRdb's copy, which holds only in-frame ones; the method was immunoSEQ multiplex PCR. The profile covers 2 million or so clones, with 90% to 95% appearing a single time and more than 0.1% taken by the ten largest. Sequenced: naive CD4+ T cells sorted from blood. The receptors originated from a man aged 18 to 29 in good health. CDR3s include the opening cysteine and the closing phenylalanine or tryptophan. Not all rows give a size; the values are once, few, many and, for expanded clones, a class.

clone_size,v_call,cdr3_aa
-,TRBV5-1,CASRRATDTQYF
-,TRBV7-2,CASSSAQGYQETQYF
once,TRBV18,CASSPGGWAQGYEQYF
-,TRBV7-9,CASELRAGGEWLSVNEQFF
-,TRBV7-9,CASSPRTGMIPYEQYF
-,TRBV29-1,CSGGLSLINEQFF
-,TRBV30,CAWSVDPPGGNSPLHF
-,TRBV30,CAGQSGATPETQYF
-,TRBV28,CASSFRGGYRSSGNTIYF
-,TRBV9,CASSERLADTQYF
-,TRBV7-2,CASSLAGQGAVWEQYF
-,TRBV6-1,CASREGVDRSYEQYF
-,TRBV9,CASSVGSGLSSYEQYF
-,TRBV5-6,CASSFGQGLNQPQHF
-,TRBV2,CASSEYRTDHEPQHF
-,TRBV28,CFVGDNLNTIYF
-,TRBV4-1,CASSQERESYNEQFF
-,TRBV7-8,CASSLVGVNSPLHF
-,TRBV9,CASSVVGNYGYTF
-,TRBV7-9,CASTMDRDLFGEQYF
-,TRBV18,CASSPVGIGEQYF
-,TRBV7-9,CAGEAVGGFSTDTQYF
-,TRBV7-8,CASRAPGTGREKLFF
-,TRBV9,CASSHIALVPWNEQFF
-,TRBV5-1,CASSLGTSNYGYTF
-,TRBV10-2,CASRSAANYGYTF